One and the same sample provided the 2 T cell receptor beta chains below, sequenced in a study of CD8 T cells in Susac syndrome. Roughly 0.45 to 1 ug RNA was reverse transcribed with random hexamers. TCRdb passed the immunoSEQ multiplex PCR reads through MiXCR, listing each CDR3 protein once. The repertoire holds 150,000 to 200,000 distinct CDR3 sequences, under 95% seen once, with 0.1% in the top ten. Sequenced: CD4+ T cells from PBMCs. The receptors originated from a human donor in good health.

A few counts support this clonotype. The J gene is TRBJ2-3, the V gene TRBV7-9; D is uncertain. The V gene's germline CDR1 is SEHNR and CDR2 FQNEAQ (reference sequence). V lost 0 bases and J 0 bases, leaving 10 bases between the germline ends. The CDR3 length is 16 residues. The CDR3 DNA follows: TGTGCCAGCAGCTTAGCCGCGGCCGCCAGCACAGATACGCAGTATTTT. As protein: CASSLAAAASTDTQYF.

DNA for the CDR3: TGTGCCAGCAGTTACACCAGGGGTTATCAGCCCCAGCATTTT. It yields the protein CASSYTRGYQPQHF. The chain is built from TRBV6-5 and TRBJ1-5; D is possibly TRBD1 (6 bases). The germline V and J ends were trimmed by 2 bases and 5 bases, with 10 bases remaining between them. The germline V gene encodes CDR1 MNHEY and CDR2 SVGAGI. The CDR3 has 14 residues.